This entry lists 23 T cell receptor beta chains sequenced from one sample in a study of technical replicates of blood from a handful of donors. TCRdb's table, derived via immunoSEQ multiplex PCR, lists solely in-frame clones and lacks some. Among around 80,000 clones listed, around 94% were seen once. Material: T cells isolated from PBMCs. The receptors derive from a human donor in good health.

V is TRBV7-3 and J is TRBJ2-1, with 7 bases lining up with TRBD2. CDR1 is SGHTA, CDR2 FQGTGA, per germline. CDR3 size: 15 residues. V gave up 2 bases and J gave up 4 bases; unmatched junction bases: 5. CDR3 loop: CASSLRLAEYNEQFF. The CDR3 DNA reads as TGTGCCAGCAGCTTACGGCTAGCGGAATACAATGAGCAGTTCTTC.

The CDR3 DNA sequence: TGTGCCAGCAGCATAAATGAAAAACTGTTTTTT. Encoded protein: CASSINEKLFF. The chain recombines TRBV7-9 with TRBJ1-4; D unresolved. CDR1 SEHNR and CDR2 FQNEAQ come from the germline V gene (reference sequence). The CDR3 has 11 amino acids. Trimming shortened V by 5 bases and J by 5 bases, and 3 bases separated the two germline ends.

The CDR3 DNA follows: TGTGCCAGCTCCACTTTAGCTGGCTCCTACGAGCAGTACTTC. As protein: CASSTLAGSYEQYF. The chain employs TRBV27 and TRBJ2-7; D remains unclear. The V end was cut by 8 bases, the J end by 0 bases, with 14 bases between. Germline CDR1 MNHEY, CDR2 SMNVEV (reference sequence). The length of the CDR3 is 14 residues.

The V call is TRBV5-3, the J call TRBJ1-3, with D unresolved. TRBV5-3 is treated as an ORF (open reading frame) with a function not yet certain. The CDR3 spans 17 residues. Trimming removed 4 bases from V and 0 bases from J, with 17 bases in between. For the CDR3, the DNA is TGTGCCAGAAGCCGCACTATTGACGGAACCTCTGGAAACACCATATATTTT. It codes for CARSRTIDGTSGNTIYF.

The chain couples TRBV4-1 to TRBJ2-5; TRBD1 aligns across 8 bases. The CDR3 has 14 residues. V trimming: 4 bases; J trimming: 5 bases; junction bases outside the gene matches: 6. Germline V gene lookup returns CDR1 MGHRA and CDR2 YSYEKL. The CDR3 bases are TGCGCCAGCAGCCCCCAGGGGGCGGGGGAGACCCAGTACTTC. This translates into CASSPQGAGETQYF.

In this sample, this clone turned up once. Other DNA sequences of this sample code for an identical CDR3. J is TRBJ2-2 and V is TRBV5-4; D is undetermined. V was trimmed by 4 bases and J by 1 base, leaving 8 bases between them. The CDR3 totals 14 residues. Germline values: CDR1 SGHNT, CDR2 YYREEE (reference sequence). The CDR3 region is CASSLTLNTGELFF. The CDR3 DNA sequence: TGTGCCAGCAGCCTGACTTTGAACACCGGGGAGCTGTTTTTT.

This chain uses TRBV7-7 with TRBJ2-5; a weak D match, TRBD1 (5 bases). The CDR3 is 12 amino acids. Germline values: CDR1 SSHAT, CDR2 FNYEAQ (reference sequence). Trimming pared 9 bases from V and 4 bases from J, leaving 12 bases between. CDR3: CASQGLSETQYF. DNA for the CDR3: TGTGCCAGTCAGGGCCTTTCAGAGACCCAGTACTTC.

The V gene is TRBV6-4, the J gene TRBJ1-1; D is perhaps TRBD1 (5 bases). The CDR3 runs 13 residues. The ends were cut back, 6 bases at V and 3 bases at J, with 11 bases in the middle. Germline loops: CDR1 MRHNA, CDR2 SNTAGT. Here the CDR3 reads CASRKDSYTEAFF. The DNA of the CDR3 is TGTGCCAGCAGGAAAGACAGCTACACTGAAGCTTTCTTT.

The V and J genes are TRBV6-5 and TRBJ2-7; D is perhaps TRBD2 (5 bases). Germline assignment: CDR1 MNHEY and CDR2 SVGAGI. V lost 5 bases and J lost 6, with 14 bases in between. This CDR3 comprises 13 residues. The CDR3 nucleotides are TGTGCCAGCAGTAACACTGGACGGGGCGAGCAGTACTTC. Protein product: CASSNTGRGEQYF.

This CDR3 reads CASSENLAGGETQYF. The CDR3 bases are TGTGCCAGCAGTGAAAACCTGGCGGGAGGAGAGACCCAGTACTTC. The chain is built from TRBV2 and TRBJ2-5; 8 bases map to TRBD2. The ends lost 2 bases at V and 4 bases at J; junction bases unmatched: 6. The V gene's germline CDR1 is SNHLY and CDR2 FYNNEI. CDR3 length: 15 amino acids.

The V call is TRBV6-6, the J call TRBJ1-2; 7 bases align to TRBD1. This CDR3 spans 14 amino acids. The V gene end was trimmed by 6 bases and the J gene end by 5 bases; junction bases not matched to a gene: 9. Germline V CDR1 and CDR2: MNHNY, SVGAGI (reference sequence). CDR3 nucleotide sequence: TGTGCCAGCAGCAGGGACAGCCAAAGGTATGGCTACACCTTC. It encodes CASSRDSQRYGYTF.

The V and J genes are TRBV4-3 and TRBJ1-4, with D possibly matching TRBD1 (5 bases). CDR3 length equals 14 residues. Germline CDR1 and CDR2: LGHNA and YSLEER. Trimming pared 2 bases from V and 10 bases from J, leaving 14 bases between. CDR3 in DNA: TGCGCCAGCAGCCAATGGCAGGGTGAAGGAAAACTGTTTTTT. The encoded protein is CASSQWQGEGKLFF.

The CDR3 bases are TGTGCCAGCAGCCCCCAGGTCGGGGAGCTGTTTTTT. Its translation is CASSPQVGELFF. The chain is built from TRBV7-3 and TRBJ2-2; the D is unclear. V gave up 5 bases and J gave up 7 bases, with 8 bases separating them. This CDR3 is built from 12 residues. Germline V gives CDR1 SGHTA, CDR2 FQGTGA.

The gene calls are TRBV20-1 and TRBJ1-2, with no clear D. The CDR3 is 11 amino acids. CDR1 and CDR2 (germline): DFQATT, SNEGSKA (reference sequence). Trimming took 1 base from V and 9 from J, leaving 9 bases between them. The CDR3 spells CSARASTRYTF. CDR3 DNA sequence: TGCAGTGCTAGAGCTAGCACTCGCTACACCTTC.

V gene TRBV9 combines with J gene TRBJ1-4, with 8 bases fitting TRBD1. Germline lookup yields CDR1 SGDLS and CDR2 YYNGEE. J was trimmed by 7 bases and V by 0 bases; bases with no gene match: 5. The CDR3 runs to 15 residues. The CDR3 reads CASSVDMGTGEKLFF. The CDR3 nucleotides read TGTGCCAGCAGCGTAGATATGGGGACAGGTGAAAAACTGTTTTTT.

CDR3 loop: CATLTMGLTINEQFF. The CDR3 coding sequence is TGTGCCACGCTGACAATGGGACTGACTATCAATGAGCAGTTCTTC. The gene calls are TRBV6-5 and TRBJ2-1, with D perhaps TRBD2 (6 bases). V dropped 10 bases and J dropped 6 bases, with 22 bases sitting between them. The CDR3 is 15 amino acids. Germline assignment: CDR1 MNHEY and CDR2 SVGAGI.

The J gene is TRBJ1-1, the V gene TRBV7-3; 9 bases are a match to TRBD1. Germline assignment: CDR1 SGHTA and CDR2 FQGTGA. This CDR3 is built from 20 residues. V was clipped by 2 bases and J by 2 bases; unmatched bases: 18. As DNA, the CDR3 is TGTGCCAGCAGCTTACCCCCGAGGCGGACAGGGGATAGGCGAAACACTGAAGCTTTCTTT. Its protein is CASSLPPRRTGDRRNTEAFF.

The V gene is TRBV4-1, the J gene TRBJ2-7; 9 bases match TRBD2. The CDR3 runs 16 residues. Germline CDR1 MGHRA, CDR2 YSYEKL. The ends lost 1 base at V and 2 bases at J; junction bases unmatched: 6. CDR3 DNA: TGCGCCAGCAGCCAAGTTATACTAGCGGGTCCCTACGAGCAGTACTTC. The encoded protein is CASSQVILAGPYEQYF.

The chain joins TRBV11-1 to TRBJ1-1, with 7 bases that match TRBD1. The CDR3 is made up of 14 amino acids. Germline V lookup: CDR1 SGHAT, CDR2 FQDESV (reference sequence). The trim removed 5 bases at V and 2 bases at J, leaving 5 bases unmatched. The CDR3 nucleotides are TGTGCCAGCAGCCTCAGGGGGATCAACACTGAAGCTTTCTTT. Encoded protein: CASSLRGINTEAFF.

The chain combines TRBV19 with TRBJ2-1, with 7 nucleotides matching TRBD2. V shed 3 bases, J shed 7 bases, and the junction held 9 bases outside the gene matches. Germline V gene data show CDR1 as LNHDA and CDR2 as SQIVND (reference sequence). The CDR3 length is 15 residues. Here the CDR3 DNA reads TGTGCCAGTAGTATCTCTCTAGCGGAACTTAATGAGCAGTTCTTC. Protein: CASSISLAELNEQFF.

In DNA, the CDR3 is TGTGCCAGCAGTTTTCCTTACAGCGAAGCTTTCTTT. Encoded protein: CASSFPYSEAFF. This sequence joins TRBV28 and TRBJ1-1, with D uncertain. Trimming stripped 3 bases from V and 8 bases from J, with 10 bases between. CDR1 and CDR2 (germline): MDHEN, SYDVKM. The length of the CDR3 is 12 residues.

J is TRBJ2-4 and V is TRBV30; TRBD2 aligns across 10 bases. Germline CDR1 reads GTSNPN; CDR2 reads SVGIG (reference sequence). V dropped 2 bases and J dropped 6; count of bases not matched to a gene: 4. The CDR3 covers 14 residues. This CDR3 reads CAWSRASGRNIQYF. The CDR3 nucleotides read TGTGCCTGGAGTCGCGCTAGCGGGAGAAACATTCAGTACTTC.

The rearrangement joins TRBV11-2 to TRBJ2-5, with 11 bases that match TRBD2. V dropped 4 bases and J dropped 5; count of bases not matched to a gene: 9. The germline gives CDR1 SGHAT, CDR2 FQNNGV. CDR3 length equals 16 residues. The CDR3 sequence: CASSSLSGRAVETQYF. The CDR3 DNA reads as TGTGCCAGCAGCTCGCTTAGCGGGAGGGCCGTGGAGACCCAGTACTTC.